The 10 T cell receptor beta chains below come from one sample, sequenced in a study of blood T cell repertoires in COVID-19. Libraries were prepared by immunoSEQ multiplex PCR; TCRdb keeps only in-frame clonotypes and omits some of them. The data contain 150,000 to 200,000 clones, roughly 90% of them singletons. Material for sequencing was peripheral blood. Source of these receptors: a man aged 18 to 29 with COVID-19, enrolled during active disease.

The CDR3 is CASSLDRVDSPLHF. CDR3 in DNA: TGTGCCAGCAGTTTAGACAGGGTTGATTCACCCCTCCACTTT. The gene calls are TRBV28 and TRBJ1-6; 7 positions agree with TRBD1. The germline V gene has CDR1 MDHEN and CDR2 SYDVKM. There are 14 residues in the CDR3. V gave up 2 bases and J gave up 8 bases; unmatched junction bases: 3.

This clone was picked up many times. This chain uses TRBV4-1 with TRBJ1-3, with D possibly TRBD1 on 5 matching bases. Looked up from germline, CDR1 is MGHRA and CDR2 is YSYEKL. There are 15 residues in the CDR3. V lost 1 base to trimming and J lost 4 bases, with 11 bases between them. CDR3 amino acids: CASSQGQGRGNTIYF. DNA for the CDR3: TGCGCCAGCAGCCAAGGGCAGGGTAGGGGAAACACCATATATTTT.

The chain is built from TRBV30 and TRBJ2-6; TRBD2 matches 7 bases. The V segment lost 2 bases and the J segment 2 bases; nucleotides outside the gene matches: 3. The CDR3 is 15 amino acids. Per germline, CDR1 GTSNPN and CDR2 SVGIG (reference sequence). This CDR3 is CAWSRGVAGANVLTF. DNA of the CDR3: TGTGCCTGGAGTCGGGGGGTTGCTGGGGCCAACGTCCTGACTTTC. The variable domain in full, completed from reference TRBV30 and TRBJ2-6, reads SQTIHQWPATLVQPVGSPLSLECTVEGTSNPNLYWYRQAAGRGLQLLFYSVGIGQISSEVPQNLSASRPQDRQFILSSKKLLLSDSGFYLCAWSRGVAGANVLTFGAGSRLTVL.

The chain combines TRBV5-4 with TRBJ2-1, with D perhaps TRBD1 (5 bases). CDR3 size: 15 residues. Germline CDR1 is SGHNT and CDR2 is YYREEE (reference sequence). Between the trimmed V and J ends, which lost 2 bases and 1 base, there was a span of 10 bases. The CDR3 DNA follows: TGTGCCAGCAGCTTTGGGGCACCTTCCTACAATGAGCAGTTCTTC. Protein: CASSFGAPSYNEQFF.

V usage is TRBV7-3 and J usage is TRBJ2-3; 10 bases fit TRBD1. Per the germline V gene, CDR1 is SGHTA and CDR2 is FQGTGA. This CDR3 contains 16 residues. V lost 5 bases, J lost 4 bases, and 9 bases stayed unmatched. In DNA form, the CDR3 reads TGTGCCAGCAGCCTTCCCGCGACAGGGGGCCCAGATACGCAGTATTTT. Translating gives CASSLPATGGPDTQYF.

V gene TRBV29-1 combines with J gene TRBJ2-1; 7 bases align to TRBD1. Germline CDR1 and CDR2: SQVTM and ANQGSEA. The CDR3 is made up of 17 amino acids. V shed 4 bases, J shed 3 bases, and the junction held 15 bases outside the gene matches. CDR3 in DNA: TGCAGCGTTGTATCGTCGCAAAAGACAGGGCTCTACAATGAGCAGTTCTTC. Protein sequence: CSVVSSQKTGLYNEQFF.

The V gene is TRBV28, the J gene TRBJ2-4; possible D gene TRBD1, 5 bases. CDR1 and CDR2 (germline): MDHEN, SYDVKM. The CDR3 loop spans 14 amino acids. The germline V and J ends were trimmed by 5 bases and 6 bases, with 14 bases remaining between them. The CDR3 reads CASSLLGESNIQYF. Here the CDR3 DNA reads TGTGCCAGCAGTCTTTTAGGGGAATCAAACATTCAGTACTTC.

The chain is built from TRBV11-2 and TRBJ2-1, with 15 bases aligning to TRBD2. Germline CDR1 SGHAT, CDR2 FQNNGV. Trimming took 4 bases from V and 7 from J; bases not matched to a gene: 8. The CDR3 contains 17 residues. The CDR3 here is CASSSRTSGRAPNEQFF. CDR3 DNA sequence: TGTGCCAGCAGCTCCCGGACTAGCGGGAGGGCCCCGAATGAGCAGTTCTTC.

This clone came up once. The chain has TRBV5-1 and TRBJ2-3, with TRBD2 matching over 13 bases. Germline CDR1 is SGHRS and CDR2 is YFSETQ. J lost 4 bases, V lost 4 bases, and 18 bases had no gene match. The CDR3 extends over 20 amino acids. CDR3 in amino acids: CASSQGTAILAGGRADTQYF. The CDR3 region has the DNA TGCGCCAGCAGCCAAGGGACAGCGATACTAGCGGGAGGGCGCGCAGATACGCAGTATTTT.

V usage is TRBV4-2 and J usage is TRBJ2-7, with 10 bases aligning to TRBD2. The CDR3 runs 16 residues. The V segment lost 1 base and the J segment 1 base; nucleotides outside the gene matches: 4. CDR1 is LGHNA, CDR2 YNFKEQ, per germline. CDR3 sequence reads: CASSQALAGTSYEQYF. The CDR3, as DNA: TGTGCCAGCAGCCAAGCACTAGCGGGGACTTCCTACGAGCAGTACTTC.